One and the same sample provided the 24 T cell receptor beta chains below, sequenced in a study of Tregs in tolerant kidney transplant recipients. The protocol was immunoSEQ multiplex PCR, while the TCRdb copy is restricted to in-frame clones and leaves out a portion. Its listing shows about 48,000 clones. The sample in question was CD4+ T cells from blood, obtained before the transplant. All receptors come from a human donor who received a combined kidney and bone marrow transplant.

Worth noting for this clone: The missing CDR3 end, 3 residues past where the read stops, is filled in from the germline J gene. The rearrangement links TRBV5-1 to TRBJ2-5; 9 positions match TRBD1. Looked up from germline, CDR1 is SGHRS and CDR2 is YFSETQ. The CDR3 loop spans 14 amino acids. The ends lost 4 bases at V and 2 bases at J; junction bases unmatched: 3. CDR3 protein: CASSPDRGQETQYF. The sequenced part of the CDR3 DNA is TGCGCCAGCAGCCCAGACAGGGGGCAAGAGACC.

The sequenced part of the CDR3 DNA is TGCGCCAGCAGCAGGGTCTCAGGAAACACC. It encodes CASSRVSGNT. The full CDR3 is CASSRVSGNTIYF. The gene calls are TRBV5-1 and TRBJ1-3; no clear D gene. Sequencing ends 3 residues short of the CDR3 end; the germline J gene provides the rest. Germline V gene lookup returns CDR1 SGHRS and CDR2 YFSETQ. The CDR3 consists of 13 residues. V was cut by 4 bases and J by 4 bases, with 9 bases left in between. Full variable domain (outside the CDR3, taken from reference TRBV5-1 and TRBJ1-3): KAGVTQTPRYLIKTRGQQVTLSCSPISGHRSVSWYQQTPGQGLQFLFEYFSETQRNKGNFPGRFSGRQFSNSRSEMNVSTLELGDSALYLCASSRVSGNTIYFGEGSWLTVV.

Points on this clone: The read ends 3 residues before the CDR3 terminus; that terminus is restored from the germline J gene. V and J are TRBV5-1 and TRBJ1-1; TRBD1 matches at 9 bases. The J segment lost 5 bases and the V segment lost 4 bases, leaving 6 bases of the junction unmatched. CDR1 SGHRS and CDR2 YFSETQ come from the germline V gene. The length of the CDR3 is 14 residues. The sequenced CDR3 bases are TGCGCCAGCAGCGAACAGACAGGGGGGACTGAA. This translates into CASSEQTGGTE. From start to end, the CDR3 is CASSEQTGGTEAFF.

Of note for this clone: The DNA ends 3 residues before the CDR3 does, and the rest of the CDR3 is filled in from the germline J gene. This sequence joins TRBV20-1 and TRBJ1-2; D is perhaps TRBD1 (5 bases). Trimming removed 0 bases from V and 2 bases from J, with 10 bases in between. This CDR3 spans 14 amino acids. CDR1 is DFQATT, CDR2 SNEGSKA, per germline (reference sequence). The DNA read from the CDR3 is TGCAGTGCTAGAGACGACAGTTCCAACTATGGC. Protein: CSARDDSSNYG. The CDR3, in full, reads CSARDDSSNYGYTF.

About this clone: The read ends 3 residues shy of where the CDR3 ends; the end is completed using the germline J gene. This chain uses TRBV4-1 with TRBJ1-4, with D perhaps TRBD1 (5 bases). V lost 3 bases to trimming and J lost 6 bases, with 14 bases between them. The germline gives CDR1 MGHRA, CDR2 YSYEKL. This CDR3 has 15 residues. The part of the CDR3 DNA that was read is TGCGCCAGCAGCCAGCCTGGGCAGGGATATGAAAAA. Its protein is CASSQPGQGYEK. The full CDR3 is CASSQPGQGYEKLFF.

A word on this clone: With the read ending 3 residues before the CDR3 end, the germline J gene is used to fill in that end. This rearrangement joins TRBV10-3 to TRBJ1-5; TRBD1 matches at 9 bases. The CDR3 is made up of 15 amino acids. Per germline, CDR1 ENHRY and CDR2 SYGVKD. Unmatched junction bases numbered 5, after V lost 4 bases and J lost 4 bases. Partial CDR3 DNA: TGTGCCATCAGTGGGGGACAGGGTCGAAATCAGCCC. Amino acids: CAISGGQGRNQP. The full CDR3 protein reads CAISGGQGRNQPQHF.

As to this clone: The read terminates 3 residues ahead of where the CDR3 ends, so the germline J gene completes it. The V call is TRBV2, the J call TRBJ2-2, with 9 bases that match TRBD1. CDR3 length: 15 residues. V trimming: 9 bases; J trimming: 6 bases; junction bases outside the gene matches: 11. Germline V gene data show CDR1 as SNHLY and CDR2 as FYNNEI. The DNA read from the CDR3 is TGTGCCAGTAGGTGGGACAGGGTTGATTCCGGGGAG. Protein product: CASRWDRVDSGE. The entire CDR3 protein is CASRWDRVDSGELFF.

Concerning this clone: The read halts 3 residues ahead of the CDR3 end, with the missing end drawn from the germline J gene. V gene TRBV19 combines with J gene TRBJ2-2, with a weak D call TRBD1 (6 bases). Trimming pared 8 bases from V and 0 bases from J, leaving 13 bases between. The CDR3 totals 15 residues. Germline V gives CDR1 LNHDA, CDR2 SQIVND (reference sequence). The sequenced part of the CDR3 DNA is TGTGCCAGTCAGCCGACAGGCCCGAACACCGGGGAG. Translating gives CASQPTGPNTGE. The CDR3, in full, reads CASQPTGPNTGELFF. Looking up the rest from reference TRBV19 and TRBJ2-2 gives the full variable domain: DGGITQSPKYLFRKEGQNVTLSCEQNLNHDAMYWYRQDPGQGLRLIYYSQIVNDFQKGDIAEGYSVSREKKESFPLTVTSAQKNPTAFYLCASQPTGPNTGELFFGEGSRLTVL.

Worth noting for this clone: With the read ending 3 residues before the CDR3 end, the germline J gene is used to fill in that end. This rearrangement joins TRBV20-1 to TRBJ2-5; 9 nucleotides match TRBD1. The ends lost 2 bases at V and 2 bases at J; junction bases unmatched: 12. Germline V gene data show CDR1 as DFQATT and CDR2 as SNEGSKA (reference sequence). The CDR3 is 17 residues long. The CDR3 here is CSARPRRGTGRQETQYF. The DNA read from the CDR3 is TGCAGTGCTAGACCACGAAGGGGGACAGGGAGGCAAGAGACC.

Of note for this clone: The observed sequence ends 3 residues before the CDR3 terminus, with the missing tail filled in from the germline J gene. The genes are TRBV18 and TRBJ1-4, with 7 bases lining up with TRBD1. The CDR3 runs to 16 residues. Germline values: CDR1 KGHSH, CDR2 LQKENI. Trimming removed 6 bases from V and 3 bases from J; junction bases left unmatched: 10. The CDR3 protein is CASSAQGGSANEKLFF. The covered CDR3 bases are TGTGCCAGCTCCGCCCAGGGGGGCAGTGCTAATGAAAAA.

Details on this clone: The CDR3 extends 3 residues past the end of the read, so its final part is completed from the germline J gene. This chain links TRBV7-9 with TRBJ2-6; TRBD1 might be the D (6 bases). Germline CDR1 SEHNR, CDR2 FQNEAQ (reference sequence). The CDR3 is made up of 15 amino acids. V was trimmed by 2 bases and J by 4 bases, leaving 9 bases between them. This CDR3 reads CASSLTGTGANVLTF. CDR3 DNA, as far as it was read: TGTGCCAGCAGCTTAACAGGGACCGGGGCCAACGTC.

Comments on this clone: The sequenced fragment ends 3 residues before the CDR3 boundary, so the rest is inferred from the germline J gene. V usage is TRBV7-2 and J usage is TRBJ2-7; 8 bases agree with TRBD2. Trimming took 1 base from V and 2 from J; bases not matched to a gene: 1. Per the germline V gene, CDR1 is SGHTA and CDR2 is FQGNSA. This CDR3 is 14 amino acids long. CDR3 DNA, as far as it was read: TGTGCCAGCAGCTTAGTTAGCGGGGCCTACGAG. Translated, it gives CASSLVSGAYE. The CDR3 as a whole reads CASSLVSGAYEQYF.

Concerning this clone itself: The read stops 3 residues short of the end of the CDR3; the missing end is completed from the germline J gene. The chain links TRBV18 to TRBJ1-2, with D possibly TRBD1 on 6 matching bases. This CDR3 comprises 15 residues. Germline loops: CDR1 KGHSH, CDR2 LQKENI. Between the trimmed V and J ends, which lost 3 bases and 3 bases, there was a span of 14 bases. Partial CDR3 DNA: TGTGCCAGCTCACCCTCGTTTGGGGGCGACTATGGC. Translated: CASSPSFGGDYG. The full CDR3 reads CASSPSFGGDYGYTF.

About this clone: Coverage ceases 3 residues before the CDR3 finishes, and the germline J gene fills in the end. The chain uses TRBV2 and TRBJ1-1; possible D gene TRBD1, 6 bases. Trimming stripped 3 bases from V and 0 bases from J, with 8 bases between. The length of the CDR3 is 14 residues. The germline V gene encodes CDR1 SNHLY and CDR2 FYNNEI. The CDR3 spells CASSDGQLNTEAFF. CDR3 DNA, as far as it was read: TGTGCCAGCAGTGACGGACAGCTGAACACTGAA.

Comment on this clone: Read sequence stops 3 residues before the CDR3 end, and the germline J gene provides the missing end. V and J are TRBV19 and TRBJ2-3; 9 nucleotides agree with TRBD1. The CDR3 consists of 15 residues. The V gene's germline CDR1 is LNHDA and CDR2 SQIVND (reference sequence). The J segment lost 4 bases and the V segment lost 10 bases, leaving 12 bases of the junction unmatched. The CDR3: CATTNRGLAADTQYF. The covered CDR3 bases are TGTGCCACCACAAACAGGGGGCTAGCCGCAGATACG.

Comment on this clone: The read ends 3 residues before the CDR3 terminus; that terminus is restored from the germline J gene. The chain has TRBV7-6 and TRBJ2-2; tentative D call: TRBD2 (7 bases). Trimming cost V 1 base and J 4 bases, with 13 bases left between them. Germline values: CDR1 SGHVS, CDR2 FNYEAQ. The length of the CDR3 is 16 residues. CDR3 sequence: CASSLGAGAPTGELFF. The covered CDR3 bases are TGTGCCAGCAGCTTAGGGGCGGGGGCTCCCACCGGGGAG. The entire variable domain, with the rest obtained from reference TRBV7-6 and TRBJ2-2, is as follows: GAGVSQSPRYKVTKRGQDVALRCDPISGHVSLYWYRQALGQGPEFLTYFNYEAQQDKSGLPNDRFSAERPEGSISTLTIQRTEQRDSAMYRCASSLGAGAPTGELFFGEGSRLTVL.

Notes on this clone: The read halts 3 residues ahead of the CDR3 end, with the missing end drawn from the germline J gene. V usage is TRBV2 and J usage is TRBJ2-7, with 10 bases lining up with TRBD2. Trimming removed 3 bases from V and 5 bases from J; junction bases left unmatched: 4. Germline V gives CDR1 SNHLY, CDR2 FYNNEI. The CDR3 is made up of 14 amino acids. The part of the CDR3 DNA that was read is TGTGCCAGCAGTGAGAAGCGGGGGGGCGACGAG. This sequence encodes CASSEKRGGDE. The whole CDR3 region reads CASSEKRGGDEQYF.

Turning to this clone: The CDR3 end falls 3 residues outside the read, so it is completed with the germline J gene. V gene TRBV7-2 combines with J gene TRBJ2-7; 7 nucleotides match TRBD1. The CDR3 is 14 residues long. The trim removed 1 base at V and 4 bases at J, leaving 4 bases unmatched. Germline V gene data show CDR1 as SGHTA and CDR2 as FQGNSA. The part of the CDR3 DNA that was read is TGTGCCAGCAGCTTAGGGACAGGAAGGTACGAG. Protein: CASSLGTGRYE. The entire CDR3 sequence reads CASSLGTGRYEQYF.

About this clone: Read coverage stops 3 residues before the CDR3 terminus; the germline J gene supplies the remainder. This chain links TRBV5-1 with TRBJ1-1, with 8 bases identical to TRBD1. The CDR3 is made up of 14 amino acids. Germline CDR1 SGHRS, CDR2 YFSETQ. J was trimmed by 4 bases and V by 2 bases; bases with no gene match: 4. CDR3 bases read: TGCGCCAGCAGCTTCTCTCAGGGGGCCACTGAA. As protein: CASSFSQGATE. The whole CDR3 protein reads CASSFSQGATEAFF.

Points on this clone: The read terminates 3 residues before the CDR3 end, so the remaining end is supplied by the germline J gene. V gene TRBV7-2 combines with J gene TRBJ2-3; weak D call: TRBD2 (5 bases). Germline V CDR1 and CDR2: SGHTA, FQGNSA. V dropped 3 bases and J dropped 2 bases, with 12 bases sitting between them. The CDR3 consists of 15 residues. The CDR3 loop is CASSLSSEATDTQYF. The sequenced CDR3 bases are TGTGCCAGCAGCTTGAGTAGCGAAGCCACAGATACG.

Of note for this clone: The missing CDR3 end, 3 residues past where the read stops, is filled in from the germline J gene. J is TRBJ2-1 and V is TRBV7-2, with 12 positions matching TRBD2. Germline CDR1 is SGHTA and CDR2 is FQGNSA. The CDR3 consists of 15 residues. V gave up 6 bases and J gave up 4 bases; unmatched junction bases: 4. This CDR3 is CASSSTSGGYNEQFF. CDR3 DNA (partial): TGTGCCAGCAGTTCAACTAGCGGGGGGTACAATGAG.

On this clone: The CDR3 extends 3 residues past the end of the read, so its final part is completed from the germline J gene. The gene calls are TRBV7-9 and TRBJ1-5, with 7 bases identical to TRBD1. This CDR3 region has 15 residues. V gave up 5 bases and J gave up 0 bases; unmatched junction bases: 4. Per the germline V gene, CDR1 is SEHNR and CDR2 is FQNEAQ (reference sequence). The sequenced part of the CDR3 DNA is TGTGCCAGCAGCCCCGGGGACAGTAGCAATCAGCCC. It translates to CASSPGDSSNQP. The entire CDR3 protein reads CASSPGDSSNQPQHF.

In regard to this clone: With the read ending 3 residues before the CDR3 end, the germline J gene is used to fill in that end. The V call is TRBV2, the J call TRBJ2-3; D is ambiguous. The CDR3 spans 12 residues. Germline V lookup: CDR1 SNHLY, CDR2 FYNNEI. The V and J ends lost 6 bases and 0 bases respectively, with 4 bases between them. This CDR3 reads CASSASTDTQYF. Incomplete CDR3 DNA: TGTGCCAGCAGCGCGAGCACAGATACG.

Details on this clone: The CDR3 is cut off 3 residues early in the read; its end comes from the germline J gene. This chain connects TRBV18 to TRBJ2-2; tentative D call: TRBD1 (6 bases). Germline-derived CDR1 and CDR2 are KGHSH and LQKENI. This CDR3 region has 12 residues. This chain's CDR3 is CASSPRDTLLFF. The sequenced CDR3 bases are TGTGCCAGCTCACCCCGGGACACCTTG.